This TCR beta chain was sequenced during a study of metastatic and nonmetastatic thyroid tumors. Turning to the study itself: Repertoire comparisons spanned blood and tumor or nodule tissue from malignant and benign thyroid patients.

Whole-study results and caveats: A significant increase in TCR beta diversity was reportedly seen in malignant thyroid tumors relative to benign nodules, in blood and tumor.

As processed by the authors: A classifier for distant metastasis in papillary thyroid cancer was constructed using CDR3 differences observed across clinicopathological groups. TCRdb re-clonotyped the PCR reads via MiXCR. The V and J calls and clone size are TCRdb's, not the authors'. There are tens of thousands of clones in the sample; approximately 13% occur only once, and under 5% lies in the top ten. This clone showed up many times. Its antigen is not identified. Patients were all untreated before their thyroid surgery. CDR1 is SGHAT, CDR2 FQNNGV, per germline. V dropped 1 base and J dropped 5; count of bases not matched to a gene: 6. This CDR3 is built from 16 residues.

J is TRBJ2-1 and V is TRBV11-2, with 9 nucleotides matching TRBD1. The receptor comes from a female donor with papillary thyroid cancer or a benign thyroid nodule (not recorded which). Some clones in this sample may be carry-over from other donors' samples. Sample: blood. The CDR3 region is CASSLVTQGANNEQFF. CDR3 DNA sequence: TGTGCCAGCAGCTTAGTAACACAGGGGGCGAACAATGAGCAGTTCTTC.